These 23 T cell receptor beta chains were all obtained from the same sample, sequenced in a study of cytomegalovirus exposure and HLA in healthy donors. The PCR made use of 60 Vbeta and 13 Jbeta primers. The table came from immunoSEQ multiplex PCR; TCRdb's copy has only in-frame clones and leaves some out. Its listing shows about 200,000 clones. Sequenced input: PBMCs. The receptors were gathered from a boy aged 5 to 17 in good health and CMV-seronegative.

In DNA, the CDR3 is TGTGCCATCAGTGAGTCAAGTTCGCTCCGGTCCTATGGCTACACCTTC. Protein: CAISESSSLRSYGYTF. The chain recombines TRBV10-3 with TRBJ1-2; D is unresolved. This CDR3 has 16 amino acids. The V end lost 0 bases, the J end lost 4 bases, and 15 bases lay between the germline ends. Germline values: CDR1 ENHRY, CDR2 SYGVKD.

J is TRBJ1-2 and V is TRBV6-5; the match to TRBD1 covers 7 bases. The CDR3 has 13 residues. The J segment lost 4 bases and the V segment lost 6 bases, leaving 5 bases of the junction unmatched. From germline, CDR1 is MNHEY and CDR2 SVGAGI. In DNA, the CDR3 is TGTGCCAGCAGACCCAGGGGGATCTATGGCTACACCTTC. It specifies CASRPRGIYGYTF.

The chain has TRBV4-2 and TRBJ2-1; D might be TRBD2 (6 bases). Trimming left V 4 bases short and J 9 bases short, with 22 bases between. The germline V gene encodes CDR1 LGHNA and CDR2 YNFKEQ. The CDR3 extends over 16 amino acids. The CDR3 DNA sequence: TGTGCCAGCAGCCTCCTAGGAGGGGTAGTTGGTGGTGAGCAGTTCTTC. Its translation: CASSLLGGVVGGEQFF.

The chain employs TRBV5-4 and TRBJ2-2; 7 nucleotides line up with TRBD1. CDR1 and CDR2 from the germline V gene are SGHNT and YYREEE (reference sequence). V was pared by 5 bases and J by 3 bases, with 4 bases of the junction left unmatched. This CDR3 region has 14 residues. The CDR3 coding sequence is TGTGCCAGCAGGCCGGGGACAGACACCGGGGAGCTGTTTTTT. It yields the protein CASRPGTDTGELFF. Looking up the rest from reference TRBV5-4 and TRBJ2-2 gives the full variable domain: ETGVTQSPTHLIKTRGQQVTLRCSSQSGHNTVSWYQQALGQGPQFIFQYYREEENGRGNFPPRFSGLQFPNYSSELNVNALELDDSALYLCASRPGTDTGELFFGEGSRLTVL.

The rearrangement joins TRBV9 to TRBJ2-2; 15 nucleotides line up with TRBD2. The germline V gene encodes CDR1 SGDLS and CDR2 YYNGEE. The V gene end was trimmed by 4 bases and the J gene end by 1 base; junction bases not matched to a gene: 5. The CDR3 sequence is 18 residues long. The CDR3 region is CASSLGLAGGRNTGELFF. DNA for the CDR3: TGTGCCAGCAGCCTCGGACTAGCGGGGGGGCGGAACACCGGGGAGCTGTTTTTT.

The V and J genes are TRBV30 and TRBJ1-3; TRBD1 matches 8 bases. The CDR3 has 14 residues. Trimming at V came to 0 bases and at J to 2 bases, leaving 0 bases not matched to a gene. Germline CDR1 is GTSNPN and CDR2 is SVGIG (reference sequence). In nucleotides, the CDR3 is TGTGCCTGGAGTGTGGACAGGGCTGGAAACACCATATATTTT. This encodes CAWSVDRAGNTIYF.

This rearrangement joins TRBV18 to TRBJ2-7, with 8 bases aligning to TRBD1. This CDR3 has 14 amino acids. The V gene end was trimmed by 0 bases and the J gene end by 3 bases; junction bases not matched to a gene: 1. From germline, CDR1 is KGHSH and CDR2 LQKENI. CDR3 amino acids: CASSPPTGGYEQYF. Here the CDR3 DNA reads TGTGCCAGCTCACCACCCACAGGGGGCTACGAGCAGTACTTC.

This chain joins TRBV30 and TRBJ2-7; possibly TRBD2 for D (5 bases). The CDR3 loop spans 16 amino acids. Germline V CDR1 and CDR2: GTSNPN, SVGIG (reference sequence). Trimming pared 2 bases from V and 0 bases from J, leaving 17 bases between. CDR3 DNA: TGTGCCTGGAGTCGCGGCGGCGGGTTTAGCTCCTACGAGCAGTACTTC. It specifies CAWSRGGGFSSYEQYF.

As DNA, the CDR3 is TGTGCCAGAGGGACAGGGGAAGGTGGCTACACCTTC. Translating it yields CARGTGEGGYTF. The rearrangement uses TRBV2 and TRBJ1-2, with 10 bases that match TRBD1. The CDR3 is 12 amino acids. From germline, CDR1 is SNHLY and CDR2 FYNNEI. Trimming cost V 9 bases and J 7 bases; bases outside gene matches: 5.

CDR3 sequence: CASSLAKEAFF. In DNA form, the CDR3 reads TGTGCCAGCAGCTTGGCGAAGGAGGCTTTCTTT. This chain uses TRBV5-5 with TRBJ1-1, with D unresolved. CDR3 length: 11 amino acids. The ends were cut back, 0 bases at V and 11 bases at J, with 8 bases in the middle. Germline assignment: CDR1 SGHKS and CDR2 YYEKEE (reference sequence).

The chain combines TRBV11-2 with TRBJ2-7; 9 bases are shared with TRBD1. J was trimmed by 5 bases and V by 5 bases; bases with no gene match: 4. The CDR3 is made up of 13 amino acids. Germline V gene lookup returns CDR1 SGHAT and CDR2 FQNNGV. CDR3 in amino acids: CASSGTGFHEQYF. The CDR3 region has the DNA TGTGCCAGCAGCGGGACAGGGTTCCACGAGCAGTACTTC.

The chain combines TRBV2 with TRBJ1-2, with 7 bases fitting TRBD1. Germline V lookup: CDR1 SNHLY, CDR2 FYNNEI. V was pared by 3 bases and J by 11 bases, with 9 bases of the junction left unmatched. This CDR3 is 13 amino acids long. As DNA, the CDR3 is TGTGCCAGCAGTGATGGGACAGAGAAAATTTACACCTTC. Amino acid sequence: CASSDGTEKIYTF.

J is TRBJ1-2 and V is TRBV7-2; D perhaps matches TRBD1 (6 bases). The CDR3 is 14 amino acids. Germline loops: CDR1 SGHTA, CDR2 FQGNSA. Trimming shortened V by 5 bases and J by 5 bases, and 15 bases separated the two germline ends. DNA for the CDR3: TGTGCCAGCAGCCCGGGGGGCCGAGGTTATGGCTACACCTTC. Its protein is CASSPGGRGYGYTF. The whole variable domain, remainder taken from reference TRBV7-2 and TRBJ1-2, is GAGVSQSPSNKVTEKGKDVELRCDPISGHTALYWYRQSLGQGLEFLIYFQGNSAPDKSGLPSDRFSAERTGGSVSTLTIQRTQQEDSAVYLCASSPGGRGYGYTFGSGTRLTVV.

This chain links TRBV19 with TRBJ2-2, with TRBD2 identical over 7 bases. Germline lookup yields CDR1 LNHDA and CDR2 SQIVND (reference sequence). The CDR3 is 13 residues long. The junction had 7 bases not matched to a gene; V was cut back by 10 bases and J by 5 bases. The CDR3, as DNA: TGTGCCACTGATGGGGGGGGGACCGGGGAGCTGTTTTTT. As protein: CATDGGGTGELFF.

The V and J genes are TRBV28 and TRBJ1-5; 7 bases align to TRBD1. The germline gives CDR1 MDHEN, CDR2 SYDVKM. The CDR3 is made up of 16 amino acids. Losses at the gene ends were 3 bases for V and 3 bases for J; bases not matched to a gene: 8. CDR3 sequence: CASSFYRDSYNQPQHF. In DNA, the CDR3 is TGTGCCAGCAGTTTCTACCGGGACAGCTACAATCAGCCCCAGCATTTT.

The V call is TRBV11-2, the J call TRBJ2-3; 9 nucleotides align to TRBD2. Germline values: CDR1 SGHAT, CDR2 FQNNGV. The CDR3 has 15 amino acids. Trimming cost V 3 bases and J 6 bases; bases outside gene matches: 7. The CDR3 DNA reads TGTGCCAGCAGCTTTCTAGCGGGGAGTCGTGATACGCAGTATTTT. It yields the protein CASSFLAGSRDTQYF.

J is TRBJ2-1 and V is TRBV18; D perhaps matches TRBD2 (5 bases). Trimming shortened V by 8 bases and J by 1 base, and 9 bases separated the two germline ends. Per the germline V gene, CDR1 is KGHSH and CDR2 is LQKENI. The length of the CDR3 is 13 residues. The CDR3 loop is CASHPGSYNEQFF. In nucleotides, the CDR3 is TGTGCCAGCCACCCGGGGTCCTACAATGAGCAGTTCTTC.

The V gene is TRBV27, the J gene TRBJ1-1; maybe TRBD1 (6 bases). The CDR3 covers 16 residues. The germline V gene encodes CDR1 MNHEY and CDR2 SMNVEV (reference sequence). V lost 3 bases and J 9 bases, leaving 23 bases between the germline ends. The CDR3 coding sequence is TGTGCCAGCAGTTTCCCCCAGGGGCCCCACGATTATAAAGCTTTCTTT. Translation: CASSFPQGPHDYKAFF.

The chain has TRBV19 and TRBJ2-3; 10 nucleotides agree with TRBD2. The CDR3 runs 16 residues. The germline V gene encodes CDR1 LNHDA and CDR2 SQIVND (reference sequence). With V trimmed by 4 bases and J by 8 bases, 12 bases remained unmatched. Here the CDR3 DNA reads TGTGCCAGTAGTAGCGGCGTAGCGGGAGGTCATGTTACGCAGTATTTT. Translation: CASSSGVAGGHVTQYF.

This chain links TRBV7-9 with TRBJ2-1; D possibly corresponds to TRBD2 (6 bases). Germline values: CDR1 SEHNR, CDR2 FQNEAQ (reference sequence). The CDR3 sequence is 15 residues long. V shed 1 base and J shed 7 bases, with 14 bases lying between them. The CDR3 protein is CASSLVTGRINEQFF. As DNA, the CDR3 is TGTGCCAGCAGCTTAGTGACGGGGAGGATAAATGAGCAGTTCTTC.

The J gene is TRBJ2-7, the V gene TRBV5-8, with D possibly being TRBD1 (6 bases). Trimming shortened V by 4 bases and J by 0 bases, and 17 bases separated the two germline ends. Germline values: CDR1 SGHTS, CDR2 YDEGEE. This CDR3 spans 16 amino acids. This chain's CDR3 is CASSITGWGSSYEQYF. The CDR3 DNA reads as TGTGCCAGCAGCATTACAGGGTGGGGGAGCTCCTACGAGCAGTACTTC.

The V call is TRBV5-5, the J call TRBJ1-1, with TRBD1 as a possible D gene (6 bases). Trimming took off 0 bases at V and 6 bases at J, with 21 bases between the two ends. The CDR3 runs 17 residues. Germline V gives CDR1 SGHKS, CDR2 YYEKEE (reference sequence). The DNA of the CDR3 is TGTGCCAGCAGCTTGGCCGGCGGGGGCCGGCTTAGGGCTGAAGCTTTCTTT. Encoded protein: CASSLAGGGRLRAEAFF.

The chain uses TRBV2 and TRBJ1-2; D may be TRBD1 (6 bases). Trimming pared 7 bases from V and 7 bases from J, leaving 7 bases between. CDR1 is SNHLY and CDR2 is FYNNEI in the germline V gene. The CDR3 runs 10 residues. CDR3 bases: TGTGCCAGCATGGGGGCTGGCTACACCTTC. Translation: CASMGAGYTF.